The entry that follows covers one T cell receptor (beta chain) sequence. Deletions cut 5 bases from V and 5 bases from J, with 16 bases between. The CDR3 length is 14 residues. CDR1 SGHRS and CDR2 YFSETQ come from the germline V gene. The entry originates in a study of T-cell memory formation after mild COVID-19. Study in general: TCR clustering was largely donor specific.

MiXCR, run by TCRdb on the 5' RACE reads, gives a single entry per CDR3 protein. The table has 470,000 or so distinct CDR3 sequences, roughly 25% seen once. The specimen sequenced was PBMCs or a T cell subset sorted from them (not recorded which). This TCR was sampled from an adult woman who had mild COVID-19 (a few samples of this study predate the infection). Cell type and time point are not known. The chain carries TRBV5-1 and TRBJ1-1, with no clear D. The CDR3 DNA is TGCGCCAGCAGGATTTCGGAACGGCGGACTGAAGCTTTCTTT. It specifies CASRISERRTEAFF.